The 9 T cell receptor beta chains given below trace back to one sample, sequenced in a study of cytomegalovirus exposure and HLA in healthy donors. This PCR relied on a set of 60 Vbeta primers and 13 Jbeta primers. Data came from immunoSEQ multiplex PCR; TCRdb stores just in-frame clones and leaves some out. The sample holds more than 100,000 clones, around three quarters seen once. The material sequenced was PBMCs. These receptors all stem from a woman in her 40s in good health and CMV-seropositive.

The genes are TRBV7-8 and TRBJ2-7; tentatively, D is TRBD2 (5 bases). The CDR3 has 14 residues. The germline V gene encodes CDR1 SGHVS and CDR2 FQNEAQ. V was shortened by 8 bases and J by 3 bases, with 17 bases between the two germline ends. CDR3 region: CASQGGRFNYEQYF. The CDR3 region has the DNA TGTGCCAGCCAAGGAGGCAGATTTAACTACGAGCAGTACTTC.

The chain employs TRBV20-1 and TRBJ2-3; D unresolved. Germline CDR1 DFQATT, CDR2 SNEGSKA (reference sequence). CDR3 length: 10 amino acids. V lost 6 bases to trimming and J lost 3 bases, with 4 bases between them. DNA of the CDR3: TGCAGTGCCTCGACAGATACGCAGTATTTT. Translated: CSASTDTQYF.

The genes are TRBV9 and TRBJ2-2; D gene unclear. The CDR3 consists of 14 residues. V dropped 0 bases and J dropped 6 bases, with 9 bases sitting between them. The germline V gene has CDR1 SGDLS and CDR2 YYNGEE. The CDR3 loop is CASSVAGAAGELFF. The DNA for the CDR3 is TGTGCCAGCAGCGTAGCAGGCGCCGCCGGGGAGCTGTTTTTT.

The chain links TRBV5-1 to TRBJ2-3; 12 nucleotides agree with TRBD2. The V gene's germline CDR1 is SGHRS and CDR2 YFSETQ. This CDR3 has 15 residues. V trimming: 6 bases; J trimming: 5 bases; junction bases outside the gene matches: 7. The CDR3 region is CASTLAGGAGDTQYF. CDR3 nucleotide sequence: TGCGCCAGCACTCTAGCGGGAGGGGCGGGAGATACGCAGTATTTT. The whole variable domain, remainder taken from reference TRBV5-1 and TRBJ2-3, is KAGVTQTPRYLIKTRGQQVTLSCSPISGHRSVSWYQQTPGQGLQFLFEYFSETQRNKGNFPGRFSGRQFSNSRSEMNVSTLELGDSALYLCASTLAGGAGDTQYFGPGTRLTVL.

This clone was observed once. The gene calls are TRBV27 and TRBJ2-2; D perhaps matches TRBD2 (6 bases). Trimming left V 2 bases short and J 0 bases short, with 10 bases between. This CDR3 region has 16 residues. Germline CDR1 reads MNHEY; CDR2 reads SMNVEV (reference sequence). CDR3 DNA: TGTGCCAGCAGTTTAGCCGGAGGGACGAACACCGGGGAGCTGTTTTTT. Amino acids: CASSLAGGTNTGELFF.

The chain recombines TRBV7-9 with TRBJ1-5; no firm D call. V dropped 1 base and J dropped 1 base, with 8 bases sitting between them. Germline lookup yields CDR1 SEHNR and CDR2 FQNEAQ (reference sequence). The CDR3 has 15 residues. CDR3 sequence (DNA): TGTGCCAGCAGCTTAGGTGTAAGCAGCAATCAGCCCCAGCATTTT. Translated: CASSLGVSSNQPQHF.

The chain carries TRBV11-1 and TRBJ2-3, with 7 bases identical to TRBD1. V was pared by 3 bases and J by 0 bases, with 6 bases of the junction left unmatched. CDR1 and CDR2 (germline): SGHAT, FQDESV (reference sequence). The CDR3 loop spans 16 amino acids. The CDR3 reads CASSLSGQSSTDTQYF. As DNA, the CDR3 is TGTGCCAGCAGCTTGTCGGGACAGAGTAGCACAGATACGCAGTATTTT.

The chain combines TRBV7-8 with TRBJ2-5, with TRBD1 matching 8 bases. V lost 8 bases and J lost 4; bases outside the gene matches: 9. The V gene's germline CDR1 is SGHVS and CDR2 FQNEAQ. The CDR3 totals 14 residues. The DNA for the CDR3 is TGTGCCAGCGGGCGACAGGGGTTAGGAGAGACCCAGTACTTC. It translates to CASGRQGLGETQYF.

The sample holds one count of this clone. V and J are TRBV10-2 and TRBJ2-7; TRBD1 agrees at 9 bases. From germline, CDR1 is WSHSY and CDR2 SAAADI. V was pared by 3 bases and J by 2 bases, with 2 bases of the junction left unmatched. The CDR3 runs 14 residues. In DNA, the CDR3 is TGCGCCAGCAGTGACAGGGACAGGGCCTACGAGCAGTACTTC. Translating gives CASSDRDRAYEQYF.